The 23 T cell receptor beta chains below all came from one sample that was sequenced in a study of identical twins. TCRdb called the 5' RACE reads again in MiXCR, with one record for every CDR3 protein. The sample has 1.5 million to 2 million distinct CDR3 sequences; around a third are singletons. Sequencing was performed on cord blood. The receptor source for this set is a newborn girl in good health.

The chain couples TRBV10-3 to TRBJ1-1; possibly TRBD1 for D (5 bases). Germline V lookup: CDR1 ENHRY, CDR2 SYGVKD. The CDR3 consists of 14 residues. V shed 3 bases and J shed 4 bases, with 12 bases lying between them. CDR3 bases: TGTGCCATCAGTGACGGCAGGGAGATCACTGAAGCTTTCTTT. This encodes CAISDGREITEAFF.

The V call is TRBV4-1, the J call TRBJ2-5; 9 positions agree with TRBD1. The CDR3 length is 16 residues. Germline lookup yields CDR1 MGHRA and CDR2 YSYEKL. The J segment lost 11 bases and the V segment lost 5 bases, leaving 18 bases of the junction unmatched. As DNA, the CDR3 is TGCGCCAGCAGCGACAGACAGGGGGGATTTTACAATGAGCAGTACTTC. This translates into CASSDRQGGFYNEQYF.

This clonotype was seen once. The chain carries TRBV7-9 and TRBJ2-3; D is unresolved. CDR3 length: 16 residues. The V gene's germline CDR1 is SEHNR and CDR2 FQNEAQ (reference sequence). Trimming took off 6 bases at V and 4 bases at J, with 20 bases between the two ends. CDR3 nucleotides: TGTGCCAGCAGATCCGAGCTTCGGGCTATCTCAGATACGCAGTATTTT. This encodes CASRSELRAISDTQYF.

This chain uses TRBV20-1 with TRBJ1-2; 8 nucleotides match TRBD1. Trimming cost V 1 base and J 5 bases; bases outside gene matches: 6. Per the germline V gene, CDR1 is DFQATT and CDR2 is SNEGSKA (reference sequence). The CDR3 length is 14 residues. The CDR3 here is CSARAGQGAYGYTF. In DNA, the CDR3 is TGCAGTGCTAGAGCAGGGCAGGGGGCGTATGGCTACACCTTC.

This rearrangement joins TRBV3-1 to TRBJ1-2; perhaps TRBD1 as D (5 bases). Germline CDR1 is LGHDT and CDR2 is YNNKEL (reference sequence). V lost 2 bases and J 6 bases, leaving 13 bases between the germline ends. The CDR3 consists of 14 residues. The chain's CDR3 is CASSQNKGRDGYTF. CDR3 coding DNA: TGTGCCAGCAGCCAAAACAAGGGACGGGATGGCTACACCTTC.

This chain uses TRBV4-1 with TRBJ2-7, with 9 bases aligning to TRBD2. Germline CDR1 is MGHRA and CDR2 is YSYEKL. There are 17 residues in the CDR3. J lost 2 bases, V lost 2 bases, and 10 bases had no gene match. CDR3 amino acids: CASSQLSGGYTTYEQYF. The CDR3 DNA sequence: TGCGCCAGCAGCCAACTAAGCGGGGGGTACACCACCTACGAGCAGTACTTC.

The V call is TRBV29-1, the J call TRBJ2-7; D is tentatively TRBD1 or TRBD2 (5 bases each). This CDR3 is 14 amino acids long. Trimming cost V 3 bases and J 1 base, with 13 bases left between them. Germline V lookup: CDR1 SQVTM, CDR2 ANQGSEA. The CDR3 loop is CSVEIGDGSYEQYF. The CDR3 DNA is TGCAGCGTTGAGATAGGGGACGGATCCTACGAGCAGTACTTC.

This clonotype was observed a handful of times. V usage is TRBV28 and J usage is TRBJ2-7; D call uncertain. CDR3 length equals 14 residues. The germline CDR1 and CDR2 sequences are MDHEN and SYDVKM. Trimming left V 5 bases short and J 7 bases short, with 18 bases between. Here the CDR3 reads CASSVPRFSNEQYF. For the CDR3, the DNA is TGTGCCAGCAGTGTACCGCGGTTCTCTAATGAGCAGTACTTC.

The genes are TRBV7-9 and TRBJ1-4, with a weak D call TRBD1 (6 bases). The CDR3 has 15 residues. Looked up from germline, CDR1 is SEHNR and CDR2 is FQNEAQ (reference sequence). Trimming removed 1 base at V and 5 bases at J, with 11 bases between. The CDR3, as DNA: TGTGCCAGCAGCTTAGAGCTCGGACAGAATGAAAAACTGTTTTTT. This encodes CASSLELGQNEKLFF.

The chain recombines TRBV6-1 with TRBJ1-1; 8 bases agree with TRBD1. Germline V lookup: CDR1 MNHNS, CDR2 SASEGT. The trim removed 9 bases at V and 12 bases at J, leaving 6 bases unmatched. This CDR3 spans 10 amino acids. Here the CDR3 DNA reads TGTGCCAGTACCGGGACAGGACCTTTCTTT. Translating it yields CASTGTGPFF.

The rearrangement links TRBV7-6 to TRBJ2-5, with 7 bases fitting TRBD1. Unmatched junction bases numbered 7, after V lost 5 bases and J lost 7 bases. Per germline, CDR1 SGHVS and CDR2 FNYEAQ. The CDR3 loop spans 13 amino acids. The CDR3: CASSTVGGGTQYF. In nucleotides, the CDR3 is TGTGCCAGCAGCACTGTAGGGGGCGGGACCCAGTACTTC.

The genes are TRBV4-1 and TRBJ2-3, with 10 bases lining up with TRBD2. V gave up 8 bases and J gave up 4 bases; unmatched junction bases: 9. CDR1 and CDR2 from the germline V gene are MGHRA and YSYEKL. The CDR3 has 15 residues. DNA for the CDR3: TGCGCCAGCCAGCCGGGACTAGCGATGGCAGATACGCAGTATTTT. It specifies CASQPGLAMADTQYF.

With regard to this clonotype: Sequence at one end of the junction differs from germline and may be a read error. V usage is TRBV20-1 and J usage is TRBJ2-1, with 9 bases fitting TRBD2. The V gene's germline CDR1 is DFQATT and CDR2 SNEGSKA (reference sequence). CDR3 length: 17 residues. CDR3 in DNA: TGCAGTGCTAGAGGCTTCGGATCCGGGACTAGCATGAATGTGCAGTTCTTC. Its protein product is CSARGFGSGTSMNVQFF.

The rearrangement links TRBV30 to TRBJ2-1; D is ambiguous. Gene TRBJ2-7 matches the end of the DNA better, so the J call may be wrong. The CDR3 runs 13 residues. The germline V gene encodes CDR1 GTSNPN and CDR2 SVGIG (reference sequence). This chain's CDR3 is CAWTWVSYNEQYF. Written as DNA, the CDR3 is TGTGCCTGGACGTGGGTCTCCTACAATGAGCAGTACTTC.

This clonotype was detected a few times. This chain connects TRBV5-1 to TRBJ1-5; TRBD1 is a possible D gene (5 bases). V lost 0 bases and J lost 5, with 12 bases in between. Germline CDR1 SGHRS, CDR2 YFSETQ. The CDR3 has 15 residues. The CDR3 nucleotides are TGCGCCAGCAGCTTGGGGGACGGCGCTTATCAGCCCCAGCATTTT. Its translation: CASSLGDGAYQPQHF.

The sample holds a few counts of this clonotype. A single base separates this from a much larger clone, so it may be a read error. The chain carries TRBV20-1 and TRBJ1-2; D perhaps matches TRBD1 (5 bases). Germline V CDR1 and CDR2: DFQATT, SNEGSKA (reference sequence). V was pared by 5 bases and J by 2 bases, with 6 bases between. The CDR3 covers 11 residues. The CDR3 reads CSAPGNYGYTF. DNA for the CDR3: TGCAGTGCTCCAGGGAACTATGGCTACACCTTC.

A word on this clonotype: This could be a read error, since a much larger clone is one nucleotide away. The V gene is TRBV11-2, the J gene TRBJ2-3, with D possibly being TRBD2 (5 bases). This CDR3 region has 15 residues. CDR1 is SGHAT and CDR2 is FQNNGV in the germline V gene. CDR3: CGSSFTVGGVDTQYF. CDR3 DNA sequence: TGTGGCAGCAGCTTTACTGTAGGAGGAGTTGATACGCAGTATTTT.

This clonotype has ten or more counts. This chain connects TRBV29-1 to TRBJ2-7, with D unclear. Looked up from germline, CDR1 is SQVTM and CDR2 is ANQGSEA. The CDR3 covers 14 residues. V lost 0 bases, J lost 3 bases, and 12 bases lay in between. The CDR3 DNA follows: TGCAGCGTTGAAGACGGGCAATTCGGCTACGAGCAGTACTTC. Encoded protein: CSVEDGQFGYEQYF.

This clonotype was seen more than once but under ten times. The gene calls are TRBV11-1 and TRBJ2-1; D is uncertain. The germline V gene has CDR1 SGHAT and CDR2 FQDESV (reference sequence). This CDR3 spans 12 amino acids. The V and J ends lost 2 bases and 6 bases respectively, with 5 bases between them. The CDR3 is CASSLIPNEQFF. The CDR3 DNA is TGTGCCAGCAGCTTAATTCCCAATGAGCAGTTCTTC.

Of note for this clonotype: Mismatch with germline at one junction end may stem from a read error. The rearrangement uses TRBV19 and TRBJ2-2; D possibly corresponds to TRBD1 (5 bases). The V gene's germline CDR1 is LNHDA and CDR2 SQIVND (reference sequence). The CDR3 extends over 15 amino acids. The CDR3 DNA sequence: TGTGCCAGTAGCATAGGGGCACCTAACACCGGGGAGCTGTTTTTT. This sequence encodes CASSIGAPNTGELFF. Full variable domain (missing parts from reference TRBV19 and TRBJ2-2): DGGITQSPKYLFRKEGQNVTLSCEQNLNHDAMYWYRQDPGQGLRLIYYSQIVNDFQKGDIAEGYSVSREKKESFPLTVTSAQKNPTAFYLCASSIGAPNTGELFFGEGSRLTVL.

This clonotype showed up just a few times. This rearrangement joins TRBV5-1 to TRBJ1-1; D ambiguous. This CDR3 contains 15 residues. The V gene lost 0 bases and the J gene lost 1 base, with 10 bases spanning the gap. Germline V CDR1 and CDR2: SGHRS, YFSETQ. The CDR3 DNA follows: TGCGCCAGCAGCTTGGGACACTTACCGAACACTGAAGCTTTCTTT. It translates to CASSLGHLPNTEAFF.

This chain links TRBV28 with TRBJ1-2; 8 bases match TRBD1. Losses at the gene ends were 7 bases for V and 2 bases for J; bases not matched to a gene: 6. This CDR3 region has 14 residues. Germline-derived CDR1 and CDR2 are MDHEN and SYDVKM. The CDR3 DNA is TGTGCCAGCACCTGGACAGGGAGGAACTATGGCTACACCTTC. Its protein is CASTWTGRNYGYTF.

The rearrangement uses TRBV10-3 and TRBJ2-4, with 10 bases identical to TRBD2. The germline gives CDR1 ENHRY, CDR2 SYGVKD. J was trimmed by 3 bases and V by 4 bases; bases with no gene match: 6. This CDR3 region has 16 residues. The CDR3 reads CAISGSGGAGKNIQYF. In DNA, the CDR3 is TGTGCCATCAGTGGAAGCGGGGGGGCTGGCAAAAACATTCAGTACTTC.